This entry features one TCR beta chain sequence. Its antigen remains unknown. The sample originates from a study of human T cells and chemical hapten exposure. About the study: DPC at 0.01% went onto the upper back in patch tests, read at 6 days. The study's findings and limits: Large CDR3 similarity clusters arose significantly more often from expanded TCRs than from controls.

TCRdb itself ran the RACE reads through MiXCR, one entry per CDR3 protein. The sample holds some 150,000 distinct CDR3 sequences, 10% to 15% seen once. V was cut by 4 bases and J by 2 bases, with 15 bases left in between. The CDR3 is 15 amino acids. CDR1 SGHNT and CDR2 YYREEE come from the germline V gene (reference sequence). Time point of the sample: patch test 2, 6 weeks after DPC sensitization. Regarding treatment: therapeutic diphenylcyclopropenone sensitization with weekly scalp DPC. Total RNA came from unfractionated whole blood. The rearrangement joins TRBV5-4 to TRBJ1-2, with D perhaps matching TRBD1 (5 bases). This TCR came from a woman aged 45-60 years with alopecia areata. Some clones in this sample may be carry-over from other donors' samples. The material sequenced was whole blood, taken in connection with sensitization to the hapten diphenylcyclopropenone (DPC). This CDR3 reads CASSRRDGENYGYTF. The CDR3 DNA sequence: TGTGCCAGCAGCCGCCGGGACGGAGAAAACTATGGCTACACCTTC.